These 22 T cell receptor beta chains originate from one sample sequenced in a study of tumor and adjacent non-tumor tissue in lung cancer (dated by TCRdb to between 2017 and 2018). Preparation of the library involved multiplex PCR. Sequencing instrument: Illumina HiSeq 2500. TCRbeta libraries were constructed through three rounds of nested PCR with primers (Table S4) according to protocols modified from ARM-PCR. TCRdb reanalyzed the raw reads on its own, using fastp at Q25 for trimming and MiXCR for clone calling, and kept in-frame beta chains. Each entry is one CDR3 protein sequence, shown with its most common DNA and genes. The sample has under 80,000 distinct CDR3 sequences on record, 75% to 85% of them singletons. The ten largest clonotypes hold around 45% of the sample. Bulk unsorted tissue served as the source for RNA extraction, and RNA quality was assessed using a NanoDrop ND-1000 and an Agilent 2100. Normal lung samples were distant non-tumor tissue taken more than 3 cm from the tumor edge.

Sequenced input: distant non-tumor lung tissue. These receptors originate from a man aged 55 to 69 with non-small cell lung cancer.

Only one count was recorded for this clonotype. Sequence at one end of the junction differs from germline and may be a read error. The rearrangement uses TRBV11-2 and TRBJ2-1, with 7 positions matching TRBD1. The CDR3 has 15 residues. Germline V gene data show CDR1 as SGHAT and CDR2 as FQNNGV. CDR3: CASSKSQGVVNEQFF. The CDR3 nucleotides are TGTGCCAGCAGCAAAAGTCAGGGGGTTGTCAATGAACAGTTCTTC.

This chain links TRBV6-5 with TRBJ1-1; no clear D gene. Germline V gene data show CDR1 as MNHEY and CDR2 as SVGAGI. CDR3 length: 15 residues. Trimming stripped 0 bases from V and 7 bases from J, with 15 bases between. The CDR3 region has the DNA TGTGCCAGCAGTTACTCCCTCATGGGTGGGGTTGAAGCTTTCTTT. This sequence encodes CASSYSLMGGVEAFF.

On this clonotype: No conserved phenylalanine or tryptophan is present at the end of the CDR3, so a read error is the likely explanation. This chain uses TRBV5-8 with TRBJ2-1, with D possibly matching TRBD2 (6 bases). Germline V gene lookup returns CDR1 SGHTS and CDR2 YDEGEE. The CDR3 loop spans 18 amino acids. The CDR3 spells CVSSLVRKLGRSYNEQFL. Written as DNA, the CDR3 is TGTGTCAGCAGCTTGGTCCGAAAATTAGGGAGGTCCTACAATGAGCAGTTCTTA.

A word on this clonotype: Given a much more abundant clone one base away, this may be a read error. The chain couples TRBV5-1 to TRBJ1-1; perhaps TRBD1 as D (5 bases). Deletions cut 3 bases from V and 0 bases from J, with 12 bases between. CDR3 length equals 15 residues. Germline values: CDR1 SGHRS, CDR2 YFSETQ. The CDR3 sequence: CASSWDEDMNTEAFF. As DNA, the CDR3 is TGCGCCAGCAGCTGGGACGAAGACATGAACACTGAAGCTTTCTTT. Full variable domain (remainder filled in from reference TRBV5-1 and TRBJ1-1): KAGVTQTPRYLIKTRGQQVTLSCSPISGHRSVSWYQQTPGQGLQFLFEYFSETQRNKGNFPGRFSGRQFSNSRSEMNVSTLELGDSALYLCASSWDEDMNTEAFFGQGTRLTVV.

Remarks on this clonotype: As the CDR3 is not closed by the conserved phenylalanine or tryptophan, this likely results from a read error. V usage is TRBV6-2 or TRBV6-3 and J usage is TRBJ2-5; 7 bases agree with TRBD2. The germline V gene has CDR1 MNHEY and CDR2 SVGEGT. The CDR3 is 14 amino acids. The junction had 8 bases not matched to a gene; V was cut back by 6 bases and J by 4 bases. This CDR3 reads CASSLREWSETQYL. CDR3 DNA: TGTGCCAGCAGCCTGCGGGAGTGGTCAGAGACCCAGTACTTA.

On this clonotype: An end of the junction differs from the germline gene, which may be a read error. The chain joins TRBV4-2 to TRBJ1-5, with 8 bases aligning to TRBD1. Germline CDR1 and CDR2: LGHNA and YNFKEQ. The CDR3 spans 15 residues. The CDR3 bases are TGCGCCAGCAGCCTGACCGGGACAGGCAAGCAGCCCAAGCATTTT. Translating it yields CASSLTGTGKQPKHF.

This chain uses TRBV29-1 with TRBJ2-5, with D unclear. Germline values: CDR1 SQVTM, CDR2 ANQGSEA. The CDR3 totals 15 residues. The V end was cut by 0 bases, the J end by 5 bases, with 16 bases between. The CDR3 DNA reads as TGCAGCGTTGAAGAAGCTTGGGCAGCTCGGGAGACCCAGTACTTC. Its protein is CSVEEAWAARETQYF. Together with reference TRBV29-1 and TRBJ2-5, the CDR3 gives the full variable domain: SAVISQKPSRDICQRGTSLTIQCQVDSQVTMMFWYRQQPGQSLTLIATANQGSEATYESGFVIDKFPISRPNLTFSTLTVSNMSPEDSSIYLCSVEEAWAARETQYFGPGTRLLVL.

The CDR3 DNA reads TGCAGCGTTGCAGAGGGCCTCGGCAATGAGCAGTTCTTC. Translating gives CSVAEGLGNEQFF. The chain links TRBV29-1 to TRBJ2-1, with D possibly TRBD2 on 5 matching bases. V gave up 4 bases and J gave up 6 bases, with 13 bases separating them. CDR1 is SQVTM, CDR2 ANQGSEA, per germline. The CDR3 runs to 13 residues.

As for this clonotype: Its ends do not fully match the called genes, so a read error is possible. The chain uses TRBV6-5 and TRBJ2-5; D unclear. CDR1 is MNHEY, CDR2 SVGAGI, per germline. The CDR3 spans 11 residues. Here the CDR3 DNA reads TGTGCCAGCAGAGACGCGTTGACCCAGTGGTTC. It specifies CASRDALTQWF.

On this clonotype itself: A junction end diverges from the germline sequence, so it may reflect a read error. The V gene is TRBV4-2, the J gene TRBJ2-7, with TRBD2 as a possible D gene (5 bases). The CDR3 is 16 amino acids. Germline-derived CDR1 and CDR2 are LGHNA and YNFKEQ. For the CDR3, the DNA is TGTGCCAGCAGCCAAGCTCGGAGTAGTGGGAGTTACGGGCAGTACTTC. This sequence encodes CASSQARSSGSYGQYF.

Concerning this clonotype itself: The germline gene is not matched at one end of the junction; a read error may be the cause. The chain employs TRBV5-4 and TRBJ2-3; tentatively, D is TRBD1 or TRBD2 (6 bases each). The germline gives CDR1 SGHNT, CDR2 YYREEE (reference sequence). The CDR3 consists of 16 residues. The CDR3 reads CAISGSPGQFTDTQYF. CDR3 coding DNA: TGTGCCATCAGCGGGTCACCGGGACAATTCACAGATACGCAGTATTTT.

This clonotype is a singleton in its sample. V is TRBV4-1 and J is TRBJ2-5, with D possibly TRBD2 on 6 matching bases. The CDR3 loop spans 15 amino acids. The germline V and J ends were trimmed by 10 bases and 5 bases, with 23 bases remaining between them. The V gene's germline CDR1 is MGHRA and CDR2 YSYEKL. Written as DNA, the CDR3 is TGCGCCAATAGCCTTGGTCGGGAGCCTTGGGAGACCCAGTACTTC. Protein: CANSLGREPWETQYF.

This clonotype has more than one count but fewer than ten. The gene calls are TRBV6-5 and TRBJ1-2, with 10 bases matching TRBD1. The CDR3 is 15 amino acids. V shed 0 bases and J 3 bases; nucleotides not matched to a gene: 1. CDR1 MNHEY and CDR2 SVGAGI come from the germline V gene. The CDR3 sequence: CASSYSGQGYYGYTF. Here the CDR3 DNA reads TGTGCCAGCAGTTACTCGGGACAGGGGTACTATGGCTACACCTTC.

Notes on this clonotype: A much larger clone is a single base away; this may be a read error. This CDR3 reads CVSSEVGDGYEQYF. The CDR3, as DNA: TGTGTCAGCAGTGAAGTGGGAGATGGCTACGAGCAGTACTTC. The chain joins TRBV2 to TRBJ2-7; possible D gene TRBD2, 5 bases. CDR3 length equals 14 residues. Germline V gives CDR1 SNHLY, CDR2 FYNNEI.

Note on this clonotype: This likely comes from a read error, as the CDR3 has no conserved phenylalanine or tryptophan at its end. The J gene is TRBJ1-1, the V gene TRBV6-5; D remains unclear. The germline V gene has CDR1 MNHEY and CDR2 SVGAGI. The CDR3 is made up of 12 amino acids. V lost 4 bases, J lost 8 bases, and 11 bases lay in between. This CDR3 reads CASSSPVHEAFS. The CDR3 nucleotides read TGTGCCAGCAGTTCACCCGTTCACGAAGCTTTCTCT.

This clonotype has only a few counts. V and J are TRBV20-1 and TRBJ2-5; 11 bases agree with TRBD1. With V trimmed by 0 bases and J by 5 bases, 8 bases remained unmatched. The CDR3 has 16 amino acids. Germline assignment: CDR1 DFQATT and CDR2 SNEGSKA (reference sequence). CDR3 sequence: CSARDPGTGGGETQYF. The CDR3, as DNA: TGCAGTGCTAGAGATCCCGGGACAGGGGGAGGGGAGACCCAGTACTTC.

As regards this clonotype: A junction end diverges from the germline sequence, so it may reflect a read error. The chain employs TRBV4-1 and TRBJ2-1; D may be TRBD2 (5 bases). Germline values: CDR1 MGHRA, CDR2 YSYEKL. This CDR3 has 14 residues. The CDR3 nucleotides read TGCCCCAGCGGCCAAGAACGCGACTACAATGAGCAGTTCTTC. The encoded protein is CPSGQERDYNEQFF.

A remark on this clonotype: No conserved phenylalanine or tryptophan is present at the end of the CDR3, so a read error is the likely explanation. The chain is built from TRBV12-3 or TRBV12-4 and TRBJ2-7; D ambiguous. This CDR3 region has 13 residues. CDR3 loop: CACNDEYDYEQYL. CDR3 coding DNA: TGTGCTTGCAATGACGAATATGACTACGAGCAGTACCTC.

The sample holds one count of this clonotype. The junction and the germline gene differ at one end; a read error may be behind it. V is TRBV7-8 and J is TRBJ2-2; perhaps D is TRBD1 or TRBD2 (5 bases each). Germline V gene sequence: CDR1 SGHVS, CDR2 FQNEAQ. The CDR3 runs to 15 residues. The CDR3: CASSSRSSDTGELFF. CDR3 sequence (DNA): TGTGCCAGCAGTTCGCGAAGCTCGGACACCGGGGAACTGTTTTTT.

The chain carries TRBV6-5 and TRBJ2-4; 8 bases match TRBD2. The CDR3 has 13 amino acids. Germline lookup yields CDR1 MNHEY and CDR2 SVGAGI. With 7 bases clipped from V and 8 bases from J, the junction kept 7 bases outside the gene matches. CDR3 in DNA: TGTGCCAGCACGGGAGGGCCGGTTGACATTCAGTACTTC. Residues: CASTGGPVDIQYF.

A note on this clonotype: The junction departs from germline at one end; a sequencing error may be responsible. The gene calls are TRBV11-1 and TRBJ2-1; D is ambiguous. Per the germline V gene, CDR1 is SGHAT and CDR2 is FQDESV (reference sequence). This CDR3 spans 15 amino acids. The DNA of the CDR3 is TGTGTCAGCAACTTCGACACCTATAGCAGCAATGAGCAGTTCTTC. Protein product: CVSNFDTYSSNEQFF.

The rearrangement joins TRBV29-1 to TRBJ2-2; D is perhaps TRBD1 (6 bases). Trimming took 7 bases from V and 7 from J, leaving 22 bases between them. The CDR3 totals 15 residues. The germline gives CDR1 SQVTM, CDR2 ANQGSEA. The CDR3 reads CSGDSGQGIGGELFF. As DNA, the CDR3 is TGCAGCGGTGACTCGGGACAAGGAATCGGCGGGGAGCTGTTTTTT.